The clone carrying this TCR beta chain was recorded a few times. Its antigen is still unknown. This CDR3 is built from 14 residues. Germline loops: CDR1 SNHLY, CDR2 FYNNEI. Trimming took 8 bases from V and 2 from J, leaving 12 bases between them. The sample originates from a study of blood T cells in healthy people across ages. General study points: TCR beta diversity was tightly associated with the proportion of naive T cells. Roughly linearly, TCR beta diversity per million T cells fell as age increased.

Roughly 9 milliliters of peripheral blood were drawn from each donor. Through a sample-barcoded 5' primer and a J-beta primer mix, a second PCR was run for about 6 to 12 cycles. From the 5' RACE reads, TCRdb called clonotypes with MiXCR, one entry per CDR3 protein. This sample has about 780,000 distinct CDR3 sequences, with about 45% found just once. The chain couples TRBV2 to TRBJ2-2; D ambiguous. Sequences were obtained from blood. The TCR originated in an elderly man in good health. The CDR3 sequence: CASVRGFNTGELFF. The CDR3 nucleotides are TGTGCCAGCGTTAGAGGATTTAACACCGGGGAGCTGTTTTTT. Supplemented by reference TRBV2 and TRBJ2-2, the full variable domain reads EPEVTQTPSHQVTQMGQEVILRCVPISNHLYFYWYRQILGQKVEFLVSFYNNEISEKSEIFDDQFSVERPDGSNFTLKIRSTKLEDSAMYFCASVRGFNTGELFFGEGSRLTVL.